The T cell receptor (beta chain) under discussion was sequenced for a study of T cells in Graves' hyperthyroidism and ophthalmopathy. Concerning this clonotype: As yet, its antigen is unknown. A much larger clone differs from this one at a single base, so this may be a read error.

What was amplified from RNA transcripts were TCR beta CDR3 regions. TCR CDR3 underwent first-round RT-PCR with the HTBI primer set. TCRdb re-derived calls from the multiplex PCR reads in MiXCR, one entry per CDR3 protein. In the table there are about 400,000 distinct CDR3 sequences, under 15% of which are singletons. Looked up from germline, CDR1 is DFQATT and CDR2 is SNEGSKA (reference sequence). The CDR3 has 13 residues. The trim removed 6 bases at V and 2 bases at J, leaving 6 bases unmatched. Notes on the study in general: Most clonotypes that expanded in the thyroid above 0.001 also showed up in blood.

The rearrangement links TRBV20-1 to TRBJ2-7, with 8 bases that match TRBD1. The sequencing input was blood. This sequence was found in a woman in her twenties or thirties with Graves' hyperthyroidism. Written as DNA, the CDR3 is TGCAGTGCGCAGGGACAGGAGCCCTACGAGCAGTACTTC. Translation gives CSAQGQEPYEQYF.